This is a list of T cell receptor beta chains from one sample in a study of cytomegalovirus exposure and HLA in healthy donors. Repertoires were generated with immunoSEQ multiplex PCR, while TCRdb's copy carries only in-frame clones and drops some. Counted here are about 160,000 clones, around 77% occurring once; the ten biggest clones make up approximately 1.4%. The sample was PBMCs. Every receptor here comes from a man aged 55 to 69 in good health and CMV-seronegative. Each CDR3 is given with its conserved first and last residue. The order of the fields is D gene, clone size, V gene, J gene, CDR3 DNA, CDR3 protein. D genes are given only for firm matches. Rows may omit the clone size; those that give it use once, few, many or a size class.

>TRBD1|NA|TRBV7-2|TRBJ1-2
TGTGCCAGCACCCGACAGGGGCATGGCTACACCTTC
CASTRQGHGYTF
>TRBD2|once|TRBV15|TRBJ2-2
TGTGCCACCAGCAGGTGGACTAGCGGGAACACCGGGGAGCTGTTTTTT
CATSRWTSGNTGELFF
>NA|NA|TRBV5-5|TRBJ2-6
TGTGCCAGCAGCCCCTGGGTAGGGGCTGGGGCCAACGTCCTGACTTTC
CASSPWVGAGANVLTF
>NA|NA|TRBV19|TRBJ1-4
TGTGCCAGTAGTACTGCGACAACCACCAACGATGAAAAACTGTTTTTT
CASSTATTTNDEKLFF
>NA|NA|TRBV27|TRBJ2-7
TGTGCCAGCAGCTTAGCTTGGGCTAGCAAGAAGTACGAGCAGTACTTC
CASSLAWASKKYEQYF
>TRBD2|once|TRBV11-2|TRBJ2-5
TGTGCCAGCAGCTTAGCTGGTGGGGGGGAAGAAGAGACCCAGTACTTC
CASSLAGGGEEETQYF
>TRBD1|few|TRBV11-3|TRBJ2-7
TGTGCCAGCAGCTTAGACCCACCCGGGACAGGGATCGACGAGCAGTACTTC
CASSLDPPGTGIDEQYF
>TRBD2|NA|TRBV19|TRBJ2-7
TGTGCCAGCACCACGGGGGGATACGATTCGAACGAGCAGTACTTC
CASTTGGYDSNEQYF
>NA|NA|TRBV2|TRBJ2-2
TGTGCCAGCAGGACCGACACGAACACCGGGGAGCTGTTTTTT
CASRTDTNTGELFF
>NA|few|TRBV30|TRBJ2-2
TGTGCCTGGAGTGTACTCCCCGGGGAGCTGTTTTTT
CAWSVLPGELFF
>TRBD1|NA|TRBV9|TRBJ2-7
TGTGCCAGCAGCGTACAGGGGACAGGAGGGTACGAGCAGTACTTC
CASSVQGTGGYEQYF